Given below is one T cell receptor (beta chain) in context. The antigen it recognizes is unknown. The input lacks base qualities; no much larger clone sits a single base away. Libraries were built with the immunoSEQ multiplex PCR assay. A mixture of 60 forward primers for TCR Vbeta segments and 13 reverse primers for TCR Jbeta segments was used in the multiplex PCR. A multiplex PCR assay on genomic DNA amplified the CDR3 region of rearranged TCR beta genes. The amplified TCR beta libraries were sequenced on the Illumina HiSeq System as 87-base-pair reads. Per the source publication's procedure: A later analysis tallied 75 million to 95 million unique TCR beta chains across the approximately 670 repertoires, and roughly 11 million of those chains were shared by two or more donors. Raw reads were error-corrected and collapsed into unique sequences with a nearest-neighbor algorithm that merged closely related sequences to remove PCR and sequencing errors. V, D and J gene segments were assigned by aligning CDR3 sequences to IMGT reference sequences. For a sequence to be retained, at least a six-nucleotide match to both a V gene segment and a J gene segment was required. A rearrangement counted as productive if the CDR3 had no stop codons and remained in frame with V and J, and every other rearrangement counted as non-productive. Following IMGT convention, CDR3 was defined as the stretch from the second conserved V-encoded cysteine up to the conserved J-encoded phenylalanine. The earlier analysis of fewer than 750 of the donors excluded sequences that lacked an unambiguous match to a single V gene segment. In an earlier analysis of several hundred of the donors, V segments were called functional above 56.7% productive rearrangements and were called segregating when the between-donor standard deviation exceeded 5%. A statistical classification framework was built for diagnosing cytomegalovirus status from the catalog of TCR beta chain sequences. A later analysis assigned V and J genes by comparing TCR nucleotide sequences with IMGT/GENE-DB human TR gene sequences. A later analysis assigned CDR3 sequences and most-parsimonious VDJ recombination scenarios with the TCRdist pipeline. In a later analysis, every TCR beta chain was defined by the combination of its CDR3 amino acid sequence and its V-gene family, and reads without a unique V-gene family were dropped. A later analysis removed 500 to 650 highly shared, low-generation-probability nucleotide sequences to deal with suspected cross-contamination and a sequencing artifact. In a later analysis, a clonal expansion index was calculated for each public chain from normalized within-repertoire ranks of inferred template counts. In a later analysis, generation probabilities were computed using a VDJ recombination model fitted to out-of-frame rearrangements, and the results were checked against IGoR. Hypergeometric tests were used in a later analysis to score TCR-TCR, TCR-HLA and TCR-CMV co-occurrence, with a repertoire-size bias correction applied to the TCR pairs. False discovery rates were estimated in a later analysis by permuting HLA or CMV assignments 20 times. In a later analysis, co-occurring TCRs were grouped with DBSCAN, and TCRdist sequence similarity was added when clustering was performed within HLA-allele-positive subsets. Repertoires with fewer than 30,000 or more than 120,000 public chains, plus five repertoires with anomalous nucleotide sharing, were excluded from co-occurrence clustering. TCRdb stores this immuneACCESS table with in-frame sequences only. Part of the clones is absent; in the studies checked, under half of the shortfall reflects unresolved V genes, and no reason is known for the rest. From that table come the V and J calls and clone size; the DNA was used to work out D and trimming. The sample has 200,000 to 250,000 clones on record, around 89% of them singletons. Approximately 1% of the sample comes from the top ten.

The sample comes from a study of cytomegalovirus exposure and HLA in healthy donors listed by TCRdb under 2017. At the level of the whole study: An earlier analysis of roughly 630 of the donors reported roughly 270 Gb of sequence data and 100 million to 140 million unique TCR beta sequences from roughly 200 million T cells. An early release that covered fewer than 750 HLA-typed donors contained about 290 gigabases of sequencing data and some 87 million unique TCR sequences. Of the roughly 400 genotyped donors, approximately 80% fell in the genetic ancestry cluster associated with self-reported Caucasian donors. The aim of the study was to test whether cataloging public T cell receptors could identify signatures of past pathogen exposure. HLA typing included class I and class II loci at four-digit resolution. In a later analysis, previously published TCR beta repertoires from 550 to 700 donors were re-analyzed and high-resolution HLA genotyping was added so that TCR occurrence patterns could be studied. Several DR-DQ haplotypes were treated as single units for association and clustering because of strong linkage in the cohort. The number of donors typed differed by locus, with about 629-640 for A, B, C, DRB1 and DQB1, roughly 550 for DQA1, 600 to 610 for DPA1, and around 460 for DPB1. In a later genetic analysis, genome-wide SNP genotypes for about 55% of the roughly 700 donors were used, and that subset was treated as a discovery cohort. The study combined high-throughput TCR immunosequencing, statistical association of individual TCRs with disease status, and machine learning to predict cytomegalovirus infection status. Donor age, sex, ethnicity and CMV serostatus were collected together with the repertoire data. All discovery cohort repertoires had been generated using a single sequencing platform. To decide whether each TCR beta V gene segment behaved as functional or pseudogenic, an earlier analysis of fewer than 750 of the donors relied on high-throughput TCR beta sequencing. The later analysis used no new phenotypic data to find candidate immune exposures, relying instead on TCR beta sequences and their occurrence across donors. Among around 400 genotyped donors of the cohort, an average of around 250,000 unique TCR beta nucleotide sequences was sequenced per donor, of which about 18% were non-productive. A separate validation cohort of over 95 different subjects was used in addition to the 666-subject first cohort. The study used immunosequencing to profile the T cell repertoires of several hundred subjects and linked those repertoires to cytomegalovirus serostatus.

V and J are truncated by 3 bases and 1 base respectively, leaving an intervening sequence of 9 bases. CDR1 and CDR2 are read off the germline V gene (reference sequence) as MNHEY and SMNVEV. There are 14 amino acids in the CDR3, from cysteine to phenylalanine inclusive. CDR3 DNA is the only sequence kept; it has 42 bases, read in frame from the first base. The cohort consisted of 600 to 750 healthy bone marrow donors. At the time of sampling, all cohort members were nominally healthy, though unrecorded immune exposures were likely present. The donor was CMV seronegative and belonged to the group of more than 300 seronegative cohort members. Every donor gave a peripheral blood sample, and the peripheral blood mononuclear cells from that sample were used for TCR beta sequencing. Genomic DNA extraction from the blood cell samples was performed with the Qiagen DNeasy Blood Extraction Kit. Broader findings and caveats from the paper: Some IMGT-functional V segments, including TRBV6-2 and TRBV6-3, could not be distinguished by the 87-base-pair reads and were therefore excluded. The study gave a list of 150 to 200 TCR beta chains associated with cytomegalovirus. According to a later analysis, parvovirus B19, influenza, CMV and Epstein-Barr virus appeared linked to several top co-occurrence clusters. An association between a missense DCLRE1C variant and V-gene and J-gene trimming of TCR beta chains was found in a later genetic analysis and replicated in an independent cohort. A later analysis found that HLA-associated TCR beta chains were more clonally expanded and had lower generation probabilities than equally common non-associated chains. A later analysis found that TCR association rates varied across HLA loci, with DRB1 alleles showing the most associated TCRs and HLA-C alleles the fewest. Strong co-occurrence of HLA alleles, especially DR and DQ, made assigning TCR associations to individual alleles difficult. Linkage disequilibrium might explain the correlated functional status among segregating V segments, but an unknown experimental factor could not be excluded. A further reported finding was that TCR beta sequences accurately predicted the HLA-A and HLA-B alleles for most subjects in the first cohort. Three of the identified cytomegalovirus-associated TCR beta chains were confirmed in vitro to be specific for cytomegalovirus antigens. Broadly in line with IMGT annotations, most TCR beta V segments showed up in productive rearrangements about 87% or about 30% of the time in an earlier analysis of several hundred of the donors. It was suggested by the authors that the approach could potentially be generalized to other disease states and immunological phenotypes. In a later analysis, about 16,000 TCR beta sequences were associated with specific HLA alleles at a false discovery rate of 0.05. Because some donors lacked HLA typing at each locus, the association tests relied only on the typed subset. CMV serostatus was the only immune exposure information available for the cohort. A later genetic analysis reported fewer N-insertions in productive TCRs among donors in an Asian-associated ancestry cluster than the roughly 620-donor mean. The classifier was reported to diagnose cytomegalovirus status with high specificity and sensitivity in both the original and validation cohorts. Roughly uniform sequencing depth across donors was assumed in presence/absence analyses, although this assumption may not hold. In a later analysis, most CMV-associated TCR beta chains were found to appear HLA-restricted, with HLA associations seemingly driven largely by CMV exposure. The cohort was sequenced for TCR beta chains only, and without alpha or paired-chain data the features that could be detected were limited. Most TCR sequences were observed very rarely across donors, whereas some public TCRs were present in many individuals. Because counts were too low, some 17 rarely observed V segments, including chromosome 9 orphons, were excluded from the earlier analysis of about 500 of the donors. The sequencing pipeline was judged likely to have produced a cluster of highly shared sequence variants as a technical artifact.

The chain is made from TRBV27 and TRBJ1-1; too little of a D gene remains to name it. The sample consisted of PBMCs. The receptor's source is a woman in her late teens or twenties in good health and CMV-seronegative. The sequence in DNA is TGTGCCAGCAGTTTCACTCATTCGAACACTGAAGCTTTCTTT. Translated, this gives CASSFTHSNTEAFF.